This paragraph reports one TCR beta chain. This receptor's antigen is unknown. The sample holds no much larger clone one base away, and base qualities are not on file. This specimen comes from a study of cytomegalovirus exposure and HLA in healthy donors listed by TCRdb under 2017. Looking at the study overall: In an earlier analysis of some 610 of the donors, 276 Gb of sequence data and roughly 100 million unique TCR beta sequences from about 179 million T cells were reported. An early release covering roughly 580 HLA-typed donors comprised approximately 300 gigabases of sequencing data and some 79 million unique TCR sequences. Of the approximately 370 genotyped donors, over 80% were placed in the genetic ancestry cluster associated with self-reported Caucasian donors. The study was designed to test whether signatures of past pathogen exposure could be identified by cataloging public T cell receptors. The T cell repertoires of around 670 subjects were profiled by immunosequencing and related to cytomegalovirus serostatus. In addition to the first cohort of about 650 subjects, a separate validation cohort of approximately 130 different subjects was used. To predict cytomegalovirus infection status, the study brought together high-throughput TCR immunosequencing, statistical association of individual TCRs with disease status, and machine learning. A later analysis re-examined previously published TCR beta repertoires from more than 550 donors and added high-resolution HLA genotyping to investigate patterns of TCR occurrence. The later analysis used no new phenotypic data to find candidate immune exposures, relying instead on TCR beta sequences and their occurrence across donors. An earlier analysis of 500 to 650 of the donors applied high-throughput TCR beta sequencing to assess whether each TCR beta V gene segment acted as functional or pseudogenic. Alongside the repertoire data, information on donor age, sex, ethnicity and CMV serostatus was compiled. A later genetic analysis used genome-wide SNP genotypes for about three fifths of the 666 donors, treating that subset as a discovery cohort. All discovery cohort repertoires had been generated using a single sequencing platform. HLA typing included class I and class II loci at four-digit resolution. Typing coverage varied by locus: about 629-630 donors for A, B, C, DRB1 and DQB1; 522 for DQA1; approximately 610 for DPA1; roughly 450 for DPB1. Four to six DR-DQ haplotypes were handled as single units for association and clustering, since linkage in the cohort was strong. Among some 400 genotyped donors of the cohort, an average of around 250,000 unique TCR beta nucleotide sequences was sequenced per donor, of which about 19% were non-productive.

Here is what the overall study found, with its caveats: Presence/absence analyses assumed roughly uniform sequencing depth across donors, an assumption that may not hold. In both the original and validation cohorts, the classifier was reported to diagnose cytomegalovirus status with high specificity and sensitivity. According to a later genetic analysis, donors in an Asian-associated ancestry cluster had fewer N-insertions in productive TCRs than the approximately 700-donor mean. Because HLA typing was unavailable for some donors at each locus, only the typed subset was used in association tests. When HLA alleles, especially DR and DQ, strongly co-occurred, TCR associations were difficult to assign to individual alleles. Only TCR beta chains were sequenced in this cohort, and the absence of alpha or paired-chain data limited detectable features. A group of highly shared sequence variants was considered likely to be a technical artifact of the sequencing pipeline. Correlated functional status among segregating V segments might be attributable to linkage disequilibrium, but an unknown experimental factor could not be ruled out. Specific HLA alleles were associated with around 18,000 TCR beta sequences at a false discovery rate of 0.05 in a later analysis. Across donors, most TCR sequences were observed very rarely, whereas some public TCRs were present in many individuals. According to a later analysis, most CMV-associated TCR beta chains appeared to be HLA-restricted, and the HLA associations seemed to be driven largely by CMV exposure. Three of the identified cytomegalovirus-associated TCR beta chains were confirmed in vitro to be specific for cytomegalovirus antigens. Broadly in line with IMGT annotations, most TCR beta V segments showed up in productive rearrangements about 90% or about 30% of the time in an earlier analysis of under 700 of the donors. Several of the top co-occurrence clusters appeared to be linked to parvovirus B19, influenza, CMV and Epstein-Barr virus, according to a later analysis. In a later genetic analysis, a missense DCLRE1C variant was associated with V-gene and J-gene trimming of TCR beta chains, and the association was replicated in an independent cohort. Immune exposure information for the cohort was limited to CMV serostatus. In the study, 164 TCR beta chains were listed as associated with cytomegalovirus. Because counts were too low, fewer than 20 rarely observed V segments, including chromosome 9 orphons, were excluded from the earlier analysis of around 640 of the donors. A further reported finding was that TCR beta sequences accurately predicted the HLA-A and HLA-B alleles for most subjects in the first cohort. It was suggested by the authors that the approach could potentially be generalized to other disease states and immunological phenotypes. In a later analysis, HLA-associated TCR beta chains were found to be more clonally expanded and to have lower generation probabilities than equally common non-associated chains. According to a later analysis, TCR association rates differed among HLA loci, with DRB1 alleles showing the most associated TCRs and HLA-C alleles showing the fewest.

Library creation used the immunoSEQ multiplex PCR assay. For the multiplex PCR, a mixture combining 60 forward primers for TCR Vbeta segments and 13 reverse primers for TCR Jbeta segments was used. A multiplex PCR assay on genomic DNA amplified the CDR3 region of rearranged TCR beta genes. Amplified TCR beta libraries were sequenced as 87-base-pair reads on the Illumina HiSeq System. For the original study's pipeline: Across the 670 or so repertoires, a later analysis counted approximately 83 million unique TCR beta chains, roughly 11 million of which were shared by at least two donors. Raw reads were error-corrected and collapsed into unique sequences with a nearest-neighbor algorithm that merged closely related sequences to remove PCR and sequencing errors. To assign V, D and J gene segments, CDR3 sequences were aligned to IMGT reference sequences. For a sequence to be retained, at least a six-nucleotide match to both a V gene segment and a J gene segment was required. A rearrangement counted as productive if the CDR3 had no stop codons and remained in frame with V and J, and every other rearrangement counted as non-productive. CDR3 was defined by IMGT convention, running from the second conserved V-encoded cysteine to the conserved J-encoded phenylalanine. In an earlier analysis of 587 of the donors, sequences lacking an unambiguous match to a single V gene segment were excluded. In an earlier analysis of approximately 590 of the donors, V segments were called functional above 56.7% productive rearrangements and were called segregating when the between-donor standard deviation exceeded 5%. To diagnose cytomegalovirus status from the catalog of TCR beta chain sequences, a statistical classification framework was built. V and J gene assignment, in a later analysis, came from comparing TCR nucleotide sequences with IMGT/GENE-DB human TR gene sequences. In a later analysis, CDR3 sequences and most-parsimonious VDJ recombination scenarios were assigned using the TCRdist pipeline. In a later analysis, every TCR beta chain was defined by the combination of its CDR3 amino acid sequence and its V-gene family, and reads without a unique V-gene family were dropped. To address suspected cross-contamination and a sequencing artifact, a later analysis removed a few hundred highly shared, low-generation-probability nucleotide sequences. For each public chain, a later analysis derived a clonal expansion index from normalized ranks of inferred template counts within each repertoire. In a later analysis, generation probabilities were computed using a VDJ recombination model fitted to out-of-frame rearrangements, and the results were checked against IGoR. In a later analysis, TCR-TCR, TCR-HLA and TCR-CMV co-occurrence was scored with hypergeometric tests, and a repertoire-size bias correction was applied to TCR pairs. To estimate false discovery rates, a later analysis permuted the HLA or CMV assignments 20 times. In a later analysis, co-occurring TCRs were grouped with DBSCAN, and TCRdist sequence similarity was added when clustering was performed within HLA-allele-positive subsets. Co-occurrence clustering excluded repertoires with fewer than 30,000 or more than 120,000 public chains, plus five with anomalous nucleotide sharing. As stored in TCRdb, this immuneACCESS dataset retains in-frame rearrangements with V and J assigned. A fraction of the clones does not appear; measured against another copy, unresolved V genes explain less than half of the discrepancy, and the remainder lacks a known reason. V and J calls and clone size come straight from that table; D and trimming were deduced from the DNA. The sample yields around 280,000 clones; roughly 90% were counted once. Jointly, the top ten make up approximately 2% of the sample.

In total, fewer than 750 healthy bone marrow donors made up the cohort. All cohort members were sampled while nominally healthy, although unrecorded immune exposures were likely present. The donor tested CMV seronegative, placing the donor among the 350 or so seronegative members of the cohort. A peripheral blood sample was collected from each donor, and TCR beta sequencing was performed on peripheral blood mononuclear cells. The Qiagen DNeasy Blood Extraction Kit was used to extract genomic DNA from the blood cell samples. Source material: PBMCs. The TCR sequence derives from a woman aged 18-30 years in good health and CMV-seronegative.

The DNA sequence is as follows: TGTGCCAGCATGAGTTATACGGGACTAGTAACCAATGAGCAGTTCTTC. Its protein reads: CASMSYTGLVTNEQFF. The sequence links TRBV28 to TRBJ2-1, with TRBD2 matching 8 junction bases. The germline V gene provides CDR1 MDHEN and CDR2 SYDVKM. Germline trimming amounts to 7 bases on V and 6 bases on J, with 14 as the count of junction bases outside the gene matches. The CDR3 has 16 amino acids, counting the end cysteine and phenylalanine. The read is trimmed to its CDR3 DNA, 48 bases read in frame from base 1.